One T cell receptor (beta chain) is described in this entry. The data were taken from a study of T cell changes during pregnancy in multiple sclerosis. The method was immunoSEQ multiplex PCR; TCRdb's version includes in-frame clones alone and lacks a portion of them. The sample includes over 70,000 clones, approximately 90% of them seen just once. Germline trimming cut 1 base from V and 1 base from J; bases unmatched to any gene: 2. The CDR3 is 15 residues long. Germline V gene sequence: CDR1 SGHNT, CDR2 YYREEE (reference sequence). The rearrangement links TRBV5-4 to TRBJ2-5, with 9 bases matching TRBD1. Sequenced here: peripheral blood, sampled in the first trimester of pregnancy. The sequence came from a female donor in good health, enrolled as a control in a pregnancy study. CDR3 bases: TGTGCCAGCAGCTTGACAGGGGGCTCCCAAGAGACCCAGTACTTC. Translating it yields CASSLTGGSQETQYF.